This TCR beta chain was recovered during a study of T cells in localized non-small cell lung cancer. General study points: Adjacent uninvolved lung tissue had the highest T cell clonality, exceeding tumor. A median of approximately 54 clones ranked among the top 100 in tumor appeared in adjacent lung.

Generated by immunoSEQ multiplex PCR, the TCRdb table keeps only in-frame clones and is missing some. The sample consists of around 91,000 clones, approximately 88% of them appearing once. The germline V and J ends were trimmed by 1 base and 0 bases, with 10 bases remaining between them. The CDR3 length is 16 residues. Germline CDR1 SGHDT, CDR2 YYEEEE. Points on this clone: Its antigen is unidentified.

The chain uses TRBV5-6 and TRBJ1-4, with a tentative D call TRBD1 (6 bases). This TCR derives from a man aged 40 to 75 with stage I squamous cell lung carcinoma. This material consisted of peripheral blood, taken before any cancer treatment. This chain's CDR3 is CASSLTGTPTNEKLFF. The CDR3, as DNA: TGTGCCAGCAGCTTGACAGGGACGCCAACTAATGAAAAACTGTTTTTT.